Listed here are 5 T cell receptor beta chains from one sample, sequenced in a study of prognosis after radiotherapy for stage I lung cancer. Two-round multiplex PCR, the amplification method, yielded TCR beta CDR3 from genomic DNA. The authors ran first-round PCR with primers specific to each TRBV and TRBJ gene. TCRdb re-called the multiplex PCR reads with MiXCR, one entry per CDR3 protein. The data contain some 23,000 distinct CDR3 sequences, roughly 40% of them singletons. This specimen was PBMCs, taken before or after stereotactic body radiation therapy (not recorded which). The receptors shown here come from a donor aged 50 or older with non-small cell lung cancer.

This clonotype has only a few counts. The V and J genes are TRBV6-6 and TRBJ1-5, with D tentatively TRBD1 (6 bases). Per germline, CDR1 MNHNY and CDR2 SVGAGI (reference sequence). The CDR3 sequence is 15 residues long. V lost 0 bases and J 4 bases, leaving 10 bases between the germline ends. CDR3 loop: CASSYSITGNQPQHF. The DNA of the CDR3 is TGTGCCAGCAGTTACTCGATTACAGGGAATCAGCCCCAGCATTTT.

With regard to this clonotype: It is likely a read error: a sequence one base away is far more abundant. J is TRBJ2-7 and V is TRBV6-2 or TRBV6-3, with 10 bases identical to TRBD2. TRBJ2-5 matches the DNA end more closely, so the J call is doubtful. The CDR3 has 17 residues. Germline assignment: CDR1 MNHEY and CDR2 SVGEGT. CDR3 in amino acids: CARYWTSGPPPEETQYF. The CDR3 bases are TGTGCCAGGTATTGGACTAGCGGACCGCCCCCCGAAGAGACCCAGTACTTC.

As for this clonotype: This could be a read error, since a much larger clone is one nucleotide away. V usage is TRBV2 and J usage is TRBJ2-5, with D maybe TRBD2 (5 bases). V was pared by 6 bases and J by 3 bases, with 17 bases between. Looked up from germline, CDR1 is SNHLY and CDR2 is FYNNEI. This CDR3 is built from 15 residues. The CDR3 spells CASRHAYRREETQYF. The CDR3 region has the DNA TGTGCCAGCAGACACGCCTATCGGCGGGAAGAGACCCAGTACTTC.

This clonotype showed up many times. V gene TRBV5-1 combines with J gene TRBJ2-5; D assignment may be TRBD1 or TRBD2 (6 bases each). Germline V lookup: CDR1 SGHRS, CDR2 YFSETQ. CDR3 length equals 15 residues. V shed 2 bases and J shed 5 bases, with 16 bases lying between them. The CDR3 nucleotides read TGCGCCAGCAGCTTCGGGACACCGGAGGGTGAGACCCAGTACTTC. Residues: CASSFGTPEGETQYF.

This clonotype was picked up many times. The genes are TRBV10-3 and TRBJ2-1, with 8 bases identical to TRBD2. V lost 10 bases, J lost 2 bases, and 10 bases stayed unmatched. The CDR3 has 15 amino acids. Germline assignment: CDR1 ENHRY and CDR2 SYGVKD. The CDR3 reads CANSPGLETYNEQFF. Written as DNA, the CDR3 is TGTGCCAACTCCCCGGGACTAGAAACCTACAATGAGCAGTTCTTC.